This is a list of T cell receptor beta chains from one sample in a study of blood T cell repertoires in COVID-19. Generated by immunoSEQ multiplex PCR, the TCRdb table keeps only in-frame clones and is missing some. The data hold fewer than 300,000 clones, with around 90% observed a single time. Sequenced: PBMCs or T cells enriched from blood (not recorded which). The receptors were gathered from a woman in her thirties who had recovered from COVID-19. The CDR3 runs from the conserved cysteine through the conserved F or W. D genes are given only for firm matches. Clone size appears in some rows only: once, few, many, or a class for an expanded clone.

V gene,J gene,clone size,D gene,CDR3 protein,CDR3 DNA
TRBV6-5,TRBJ1-1,-,-,CASSYSDRNTEAFF,TGTGCCAGCAGTTACTCGGACAGGAACACTGAAGCTTTCTTT
TRBV24-1,TRBJ2-2,-,-,CATSRLGNTGELFF,TGTGCCACGTCAAGACTCGGGAACACCGGGGAGCTGTTTTTT
TRBV18,TRBJ1-1,-,-,CASSPAGRNTEAFF,TGTGCCAGCTCACCGGCAGGGCGGAATACTGAAGCTTTCTTT
TRBV7-6,TRBJ2-7,-,TRBD2,CASSPISQRGSYEQYF,TGTGCCAGCAGCCCCATAAGCCAGCGGGGCTCCTACGAGCAGTACTTC
TRBV10-3,TRBJ2-1,-,TRBD2,CAITRGLADLDEQFF,TGTGCCATCACTAGGGGACTAGCGGACTTGGATGAGCAGTTCTTC
TRBV6-4,TRBJ2-1,-,-,CASSEGGNEQFF,TGTGCCAGCAGTGAGGGGGGCAATGAGCAGTTCTTC
TRBV19,TRBJ1-3,-,TRBD1,CASSMDRRPEDTIYF,TGTGCCAGTAGTATGGACAGGCGACCGGAGGACACCATATATTTT
TRBV5-1,TRBJ1-1,-,TRBD1,CASSFRTGENTEAFF,TGCGCCAGCAGCTTCCGGACAGGAGAGAACACTGAAGCTTTCTTT
TRBV9,TRBJ2-7,-,TRBD2,CASSVFLAGAYEQYF,TGTGCCAGCAGCGTATTCCTAGCGGGAGCCTACGAGCAGTACTTC
TRBV6-2/TRBV6-3,TRBJ2-2,-,TRBD1,CASSRSGGSGELFF,TGTGCCAGCAGTAGATCAGGGGGATCCGGGGAGCTGTTTTTT
TRBV20-1,TRBJ1-5,-,-,CSARGQPQHF,TGCAGTGCTAGGGGCCAGCCCCAGCATTTT
TRBV5-4,TRBJ2-3,-,TRBD2,CASRPTGGPDTQYF,TGTGCCAGCAGACCAACGGGAGGGCCAGATACGCAGTATTTT
TRBV19,TRBJ2-2,-,-,CASSISRGTGTGELFF,TGTGCCAGTAGTATAAGTCGGGGGACGGGCACCGGGGAGCTGTTTTTT
TRBV7-2,TRBJ1-5,few,TRBD1,CASSLRTGINQPQHF,TGTGCCAGCAGCTTGCGGACAGGCATCAATCAGCCCCAGCATTTT
TRBV12-3/TRBV12-4,TRBJ2-3,-,-,CASSINQGDTQYF,TGTGCCAGCAGTATAAACCAGGGAGATACGCAGTATTTT
TRBV9,TRBJ2-3,-,-,CASSGDFHTQYF,TGTGCCAGCAGCGGCGACTTTCACACGCAGTATTTT
TRBV6-2/TRBV6-3,TRBJ2-5,once,-,CASNPGVVETQYF,TGTGCCAGCAACCCGGGAGTCGTAGAGACCCAGTACTTC
TRBV7-9,TRBJ2-7,few,-,CASSWTEYEQYF,TGTGCCAGCAGCTGGACAGAATACGAGCAGTACTTC
TRBV5-1,TRBJ2-7,-,TRBD2,CASSTGLAGYPLIYEQYF,TGCGCCAGCAGCACCGGACTAGCGGGATATCCCCTTATCTACGAGCAGTACTTC
TRBV5-1,TRBJ1-6,-,-,CASGGVNNSPLHF,TGCGCCAGCGGTGGAGTAAATAATTCACCCCTCCACTTT
TRBV6-5,TRBJ1-2,-,TRBD1,CASSSSGGLDYGYTF,TGTGCCAGCAGTTCATCAGGGGGCTTAGACTATGGCTACACCTTC
TRBV7-2,TRBJ2-3,-,TRBD2,CASSLNGRAEDTQYF,TGTGCCAGCAGCTTAAACGGGAGGGCCGAGGATACGCAGTATTTT
TRBV13,TRBJ2-7,-,-,CASSLALVTHEQYF,TGTGCCAGCAGCTTAGCACTAGTAACCCACGAGCAGTACTTC
TRBV24-1,TRBJ1-5,-,-,CATPDRNRAYQPQHF,TGTGCCACCCCCGATCGTAACAGAGCCTATCAGCCCCAGCATTTT
TRBV7-2,TRBJ2-6,-,-,CASSSKAAEGGANVLTF,TGTGCCAGCAGCTCAAAAGCGGCCGAGGGTGGGGCCAACGTCCTGACTTTC
TRBV7-9,TRBJ1-2,once,-,CASSELDRNYGYTF,TGTGCCAGCAGCGAACTTGACAGAAACTATGGCTACACCTTC
TRBV2,TRBJ1-1,-,-,CASAEEMNTEAFF,TGTGCCAGTGCCGAGGAAATGAACACTGAAGCTTTCTTT
TRBV28,TRBJ2-1,-,TRBD2,CASSPSGTRPYNEQFF,TGTGCCAGCAGTCCGAGCGGGACTAGACCGTACAATGAGCAGTTCTTC
TRBV28,TRBJ2-1,-,-,CASTRAGGSYNEQFF,TGTGCCAGCACGCGAGCTGGCGGCTCCTACAATGAGCAGTTCTTC
TRBV6-2/TRBV6-3,TRBJ2-7,once,-,CASSPIVYEQYF,TGTGCCAGCAGTCCAATTGTCTACGAGCAGTACTTC
TRBV28,TRBJ1-4,once,TRBD1,CASSPPGGPNEKLFF,TGTGCCAGCAGTCCCCCAGGGGGCCCTAATGAAAAACTGTTTTTT
TRBV30,TRBJ1-4,-,-,CAWKSGGSANEKLFF,TGTGCCTGGAAATCGGGGGGCTCAGCTAATGAAAAACTGTTTTTT
TRBV2,TRBJ1-2,-,-,CASSEWGTGTGYTF,TGTGCCAGCAGTGAATGGGGTACAGGGACTGGCTACACCTTC
TRBV28,TRBJ2-6,-,-,CASSLNSLSGANVLTF,TGTGCCAGCAGTTTAAACAGCCTCTCTGGGGCCAACGTCCTGACTTTC
TRBV6-2/TRBV6-3,TRBJ1-1,-,TRBD1,CASSYPYPTGRTTNTEAFF,TGTGCCAGCAGTTACCCCTATCCGACAGGGAGGACGACGAACACTGAAGCTTTCTTT
TRBV2,TRBJ1-2,-,TRBD1,CASTRQGYGYTF,TGTGCCAGCACCCGACAGGGCTATGGCTACACCTTC
TRBV6-5,TRBJ1-1,once,-,CASSYSPPQTIGEAFF,TGTGCCAGCAGTTACTCGCCTCCCCAGACTATTGGTGAAGCTTTCTTT
TRBV19,TRBJ1-2,-,-,CASNSDSRPFEGYTF,TGTGCCAGTAATTCGGACAGTCGCCCCTTTGAAGGCTACACCTTC
TRBV10-3,TRBJ1-2,-,-,CATGDTGRVDYGYTF,TGTGCCACTGGGGACACGGGGAGGGTGGACTATGGCTACACCTTC
TRBV21-1,TRBJ2-1,-,-,CASSLYPRDIRYNEQFF,TGTGCCAGCAGCTTATACCCACGGGATATTCGGTACAATGAGCAGTTCTTC